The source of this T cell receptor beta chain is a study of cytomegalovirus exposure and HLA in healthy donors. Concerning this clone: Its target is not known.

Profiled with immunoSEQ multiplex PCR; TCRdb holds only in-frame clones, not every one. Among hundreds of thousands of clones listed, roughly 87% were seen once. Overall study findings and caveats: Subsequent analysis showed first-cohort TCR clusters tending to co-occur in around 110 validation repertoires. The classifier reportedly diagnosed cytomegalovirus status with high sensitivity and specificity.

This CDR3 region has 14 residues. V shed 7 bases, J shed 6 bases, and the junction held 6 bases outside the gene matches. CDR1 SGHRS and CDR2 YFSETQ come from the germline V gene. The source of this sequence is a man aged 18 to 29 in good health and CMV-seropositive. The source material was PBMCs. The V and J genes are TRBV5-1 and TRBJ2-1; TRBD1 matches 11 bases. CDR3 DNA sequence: TGCGCCAGCGGCGACGGGACAGGGGGCAATGAGCAGTTCTTC. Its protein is CASGDGTGGNEQFF. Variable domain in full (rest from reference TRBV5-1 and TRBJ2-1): KAGVTQTPRYLIKTRGQQVTLSCSPISGHRSVSWYQQTPGQGLQFLFEYFSETQRNKGNFPGRFSGRQFSNSRSEMNVSTLELGDSALYLCASGDGTGGNEQFFGPGTRLTVL.